This entry concerns a single TCR beta chain. Its antigen is currently unknown. The germline CDR1 and CDR2 sequences are SGHNT and YYREEE (reference sequence). Trimming pared 6 bases from V and 1 base from J, leaving 13 bases between. The CDR3 extends over 14 amino acids. The sample originates from a study of cytomegalovirus exposure and HLA in healthy donors. PCR used 60 Vbeta primers and 13 Jbeta primers. Produced via immunoSEQ multiplex PCR; TCRdb's table is partial and in-frame only. The table has around 140,000 clones, 83% seen once. When sampled, the donors appeared nominally healthy, though they likely had unrecorded immune exposures. Study-level points and caveats: In all likelihood, a cluster of highly shared sequence variants was a sequencing artifact. CMV serostatus alone was available as immune exposure information. Productive status was seen about 90% or about 30% of the time for most TCR beta V segments in an earlier analysis.

This TCR derives from a middle-aged man in good health and CMV-seronegative. Input material: PBMCs. The genes are TRBV5-4 and TRBJ1-1; tentative D call: TRBD1 (5 bases). The CDR3 is CASTEQGRNTEAFF. The DNA of the CDR3 is TGTGCCAGCACGGAGCAGGGTCGGAACACTGAAGCTTTCTTT.